This record concerns one TCR beta chain sequence. Its antigen is not known. A multiplex PCR was run with 60 Vbeta primers and 13 Jbeta primers. This table comes from immunoSEQ multiplex PCR, and its TCRdb copy is limited to in-frame clones, with some not included. The data contain under 200,000 clones, 65% to 85% of them singletons. Germline CDR1 is SGHAT and CDR2 is FQNNGV. The CDR3 runs to 17 residues. V lost 3 bases to trimming and J lost 0 bases; unmatched junction nucleotides: 10. The data were taken from a study of cytomegalovirus exposure and HLA in healthy donors. Study results and limitations: Among TCR beta chains, those listed as cytomegalovirus-associated numbered around 180.

Sequencing was done on a sample of PBMCs. This rearrangement joins TRBV11-2 to TRBJ1-1; 7 bases fit TRBD1. The source of this sequence is a woman aged 45-65 years in good health and CMV-seropositive. The CDR3 region has the DNA TGTGCCAGCAGCTTCGGGACAGTGACCGGCCTGAACACTGAAGCTTTCTTT. Translation: CASSFGTVTGLNTEAFF.